These 28 T cell receptor beta chains share one sample of origin, sequenced in a study of T cell responses to AZD1222 COVID-19 vaccine (dated by TCRdb to the early 2020s). Reading the label with the study, this specimen's time point is: about 28 days (+/-7) after the second vaccine dose. Libraries came from the immunoSEQ multiplex PCR assay. This immuneACCESS table, as held by TCRdb, lists in-frame sequences with V and J called but not all clones. Of the missing ones, under half trace to an unresolved V gene in checked studies; the others have no known cause. This sample gives roughly 120,000 clones in total; roughly nine tenths of them show up just once. About 1.4% of the sample is in the top ten clones. The source material was peripheral blood, sampled 28 days after the second AZD1222 dose. Receptors originate from an adult who received the AZD1222 COVID-19 vaccine.

The chain recombines TRBV9 with TRBJ2-1, with TRBD2 matching over 8 bases. CDR3 length: 15 amino acids. Germline lookup yields CDR1 SGDLS and CDR2 YYNGEE. Trimming took 6 bases from V and 0 from J; bases not matched to a gene: 5. The CDR3, as DNA: TGTGCCAGCACCGATGCGGGAGGCTCCTACAATGAGCAGTTCTTC. It is translated as CASTDAGGSYNEQFF.

The V and J genes are TRBV6-5 and TRBJ1-1; D remains ambiguous. Trimming pared 2 bases from V and 5 bases from J, leaving 9 bases between. The CDR3 consists of 13 residues. Germline loops: CDR1 MNHEY, CDR2 SVGAGI. CDR3: CASSYVEGTEAFF. The CDR3 nucleotides are TGTGCCAGCAGTTACGTAGAAGGGACTGAAGCTTTCTTT.

A remark on this clone: This sample also contains other DNA sequences that code for the same CDR3. The chain uses TRBV2 and TRBJ1-3, with D possibly matching TRBD1 (5 bases). The CDR3 has 15 amino acids. Looked up from germline, CDR1 is SNHLY and CDR2 is FYNNEI. Trimming stripped 2 bases from V and 1 base from J, with 9 bases between. CDR3 DNA: TGTGCCAGCAGTGAACGACAGTTTTCTGGAAACACCATATATTTT. This encodes CASSERQFSGNTIYF.

This clone was seen a single time. The chain couples TRBV30 to TRBJ2-5, with TRBD2 matching 7 bases. Germline trimming cut 0 bases from V and 8 bases from J; bases unmatched to any gene: 12. The CDR3 is made up of 15 amino acids. Germline V gene sequence: CDR1 GTSNPN, CDR2 SVGIG (reference sequence). The DNA for the CDR3 is TGTGCCTGGAGTGTACCCTACACCAGGACTAGTACCCAGTACTTC. Translating gives CAWSVPYTRTSTQYF.

The chain couples TRBV14 to TRBJ2-6; TRBD1 or TRBD2 may be the D gene (5 bases each). The CDR3 sequence is 18 residues long. The V gene's germline CDR1 is SGHDN and CDR2 FVKESK. V dropped 1 base and J dropped 0 bases, with 13 bases sitting between them. CDR3: CASSQVGDGHSGANVLTF. The CDR3 DNA follows: TGTGCCAGCAGCCAAGTGGGGGACGGGCACTCTGGGGCCAACGTCCTGACTTTC.

The V call is TRBV4-1, the J call TRBJ2-5; 8 bases fit TRBD1. This CDR3 has 15 residues. The junction had 10 bases not matched to a gene; V was cut back by 5 bases and J by 5 bases. CDR1 is MGHRA, CDR2 YSYEKL, per germline. CDR3 sequence reads: CASSDSQGAQETQYF. CDR3 coding DNA: TGCGCCAGCAGCGATTCCCAGGGGGCGCAGGAGACCCAGTACTTC.

The chain uses TRBV10-1 and TRBJ1-2; D remains unclear. CDR3 length: 13 residues. Trimming shortened V by 4 bases and J by 2 bases, and 8 bases separated the two germline ends. The V gene's germline CDR1 is WNHNN and CDR2 SYGVQD (reference sequence). The CDR3 is CASSAGQNYGYTF. In DNA form, the CDR3 reads TGCGCCAGCAGTGCCGGCCAAAACTATGGCTACACCTTC.

The genes are TRBV4-2 and TRBJ1-1, with D perhaps matching TRBD1 (6 bases). V lost 4 bases and J lost 0, with 15 bases in between. The CDR3 is 16 amino acids. Germline lookup yields CDR1 LGHNA and CDR2 YNFKEQ. CDR3 sequence: CASSLETGAMNTEAFF. The CDR3 coding sequence is TGTGCCAGCAGCCTTGAGACAGGAGCCATGAACACTGAAGCTTTCTTT.

This chain connects TRBV7-2 to TRBJ2-7, with 7 bases fitting TRBD1. Germline V gives CDR1 SGHTA, CDR2 FQGNSA. The CDR3 consists of 15 residues. The V gene end was trimmed by 0 bases and the J gene end by 3 bases; junction bases not matched to a gene: 5. The CDR3 spells CASSLAWDRYYEQYF. The CDR3 DNA reads as TGTGCCAGCAGCTTAGCTTGGGACAGATACTACGAGCAGTACTTC.

V gene TRBV6-5 combines with J gene TRBJ2-1, with D possibly TRBD2 on 5 matching bases. The ends were cut back, 6 bases at V and 7 bases at J, with 13 bases in the middle. Per the germline V gene, CDR1 is MNHEY and CDR2 is SVGAGI. This CDR3 comprises 13 residues. The CDR3 coding sequence is TGTGCCAGCAGACCCGACTATTTTAATGAGCAGTTCTTC. Residues: CASRPDYFNEQFF.

V is TRBV5-6 and J is TRBJ1-2; D uncertain. V was shortened by 1 base and J by 4 bases, with 8 bases between the two germline ends. CDR3 length: 13 residues. Germline CDR1 and CDR2: SGHDT and YYEEEE. The CDR3 sequence: CASSLSKSYGYTF. CDR3 in DNA: TGTGCCAGCAGCTTGTCAAAAAGCTATGGCTACACCTTC.

This clone was recorded only once. V gene TRBV2 combines with J gene TRBJ1-5, with 11 bases lining up with TRBD1. V lost 7 bases, J lost 7 bases, and 6 bases stayed unmatched. The germline gives CDR1 SNHLY, CDR2 FYNNEI. The length of the CDR3 is 14 residues. The CDR3 reads CASTGQGALQPQHF. The CDR3 coding sequence is TGTGCCAGCACTGGACAGGGGGCGTTACAGCCCCAGCATTTT.

V gene TRBV3-1 (or the pseudogene TRBV3-2) combines with J gene TRBJ1-1; a possible D gene is TRBD1 (6 bases). Germline assignment: CDR1 LGHDT and CDR2 YNNKEL (reference sequence). Trimming stripped 7 bases from V and 12 bases from J, with 18 bases between. The CDR3 is 12 residues long. The CDR3 DNA reads TGTGCCAGCACTTCAGAGGGGGGATTTTCTTTCTTT. Its protein is CASTSEGGFSFF.

The V gene is TRBV5-1, the J gene TRBJ2-1; 10 bases map to TRBD2. V lost 2 bases, J lost 3 bases, and 5 bases stayed unmatched. CDR1 and CDR2 (germline): SGHRS, YFSETQ. CDR3 length: 16 amino acids. CDR3 region: CASSLLAGISYNEQFF. As DNA, the CDR3 is TGCGCCAGCAGCTTACTAGCGGGAATTAGCTACAATGAGCAGTTCTTC.

V gene TRBV4-1 combines with J gene TRBJ2-3; possible D gene TRBD2, 5 bases. Trimming pared 5 bases from V and 3 bases from J, leaving 18 bases between. The CDR3 contains 16 residues. Germline CDR1 and CDR2: MGHRA and YSYEKL. CDR3 in DNA: TGCGCCAGCAGCGTACGGGGTACCTGGGAGACAGATACGCAGTATTTT. This encodes CASSVRGTWETDTQYF.

This chain joins TRBV7-8 and TRBJ1-4; possibly TRBD1 for D (6 bases). CDR3 length equals 15 residues. V was shortened by 5 bases and J by 4 bases, with 14 bases between the two germline ends. Germline loops: CDR1 SGHVS, CDR2 FQNEAQ. The CDR3 loop reads CASSLTGTGNEKLFF. Written as DNA, the CDR3 is TGTGCCAGCAGCCTTACAGGGACTGGTAATGAAAAACTGTTTTTT.

This chain uses TRBV5-4 with TRBJ1-6; D not certain. Deletions cut 5 bases from V and 8 bases from J, with 17 bases between. This CDR3 has 15 amino acids. Germline V gene lookup returns CDR1 SGHNT and CDR2 YYREEE (reference sequence). As DNA, the CDR3 is TGTGCCAGCAGTTTAGGGTCTGAGGTGGATTCACCCCTCCACTTT. Translating gives CASSLGSEVDSPLHF.

About this clone: The sample holds other DNA sequences that translate to the same CDR3. The chain couples TRBV10-1 to TRBJ2-1; TRBD2 matches at 13 bases. J gave up 5 bases and V 5 bases, and 3 bases lay outside the gene matches. The CDR3 has 15 amino acids. Germline CDR1 is WNHNN and CDR2 is SYGVQD (reference sequence). The CDR3: CASSPGLAGDNEQFF. CDR3 sequence (DNA): TGCGCCAGCAGTCCTGGACTAGCGGGAGACAATGAGCAGTTCTTC.

The rearrangement uses TRBV5-8 and TRBJ2-5; a possible D gene is TRBD2 (5 bases). CDR1 and CDR2 (germline): SGHTS, YDEGEE. V lost 7 bases, J lost 2 bases, and 15 bases lay in between. The CDR3 has 14 amino acids. DNA for the CDR3: TGTGCCAGCGGTCAGGCGGAGGTACAAGAGACCCAGTACTTC. The encoded protein is CASGQAEVQETQYF.

The chain is built from TRBV6-5 and TRBJ2-1; 8 nucleotides align to TRBD2. The CDR3 has 15 residues. The J segment lost 0 bases and the V segment lost 5 bases, leaving 3 bases of the junction unmatched. Germline values: CDR1 MNHEY, CDR2 SVGAGI. The CDR3 DNA sequence: TGTGCCAGCAGTAAGAGCGGGAGCTCCTACAATGAGCAGTTCTTC. Amino acid sequence: CASSKSGSSYNEQFF.

This CDR3 reads CASSGVAGNTIYF. DNA for the CDR3: TGTGCCAGTAGTGGGGTGGCTGGAAACACCATATATTTT. The V gene is TRBV19, the J gene TRBJ1-3; D not resolved. Looked up from germline, CDR1 is LNHDA and CDR2 is SQIVND (reference sequence). V lost 5 bases and J 2 bases, leaving 7 bases between the germline ends. The length of the CDR3 is 13 residues.

Turning to this clone: The same CDR3 also results from other DNA sequences found in this sample. The chain carries TRBV9 and TRBJ2-7, with D unresolved. From germline, CDR1 is SGDLS and CDR2 YYNGEE. This CDR3 spans 14 amino acids. Trimming stripped 0 bases from V and 0 bases from J, with 7 bases between. Written as DNA, the CDR3 is TGTGCCAGCAGCGTAGTCGCGGCCTCCTACGAGCAGTACTTC. It codes for CASSVVAASYEQYF.

Here the CDR3 DNA reads TGTGCCAGCAGCCAGGGGACAGGGGCGGGTAGCAATCAGCCCCAGCATTTT. Translation: CASSQGTGAGSNQPQHF. V is TRBV4-2 and J is TRBJ1-5, with TRBD1 identical over 10 bases. Germline assignment: CDR1 LGHNA and CDR2 YNFKEQ. Losses at the gene ends were 3 bases for V and 0 bases for J; bases not matched to a gene: 5. The CDR3 runs 17 residues.

The genes are TRBV28 and TRBJ1-4; 7 bases align to TRBD1. V trimming: 6 bases; J trimming: 8 bases; junction bases outside the gene matches: 9. The germline gives CDR1 MDHEN, CDR2 SYDVKM. This CDR3 spans 14 amino acids. CDR3 protein: CASSLNRGREKLFF. CDR3 sequence (DNA): TGTGCCAGCAGCCTTAACAGGGGACGGGAAAAACTGTTTTTT.

A word on this clone: This same CDR3 is encoded by further DNA sequences in the sample. This chain links TRBV5-6 with TRBJ1-5; D is unclear. With 0 bases removed from V and 5 bases from J, the gap between germline ends came to 3 bases. The CDR3 consists of 12 residues. Germline CDR1 SGHDT, CDR2 YYEEEE. In DNA form, the CDR3 reads TGTGCCAGCAGCTTGGGAGATCAGCCCCAGCATTTT. It codes for CASSLGDQPQHF.

The chain uses TRBV7-2 and TRBJ1-5, with D perhaps matching TRBD1 (5 bases). Germline CDR1 and CDR2: SGHTA and FQGNSA. The CDR3 has 14 amino acids. Trimming left V 7 bases short and J 6 bases short, with 16 bases between. The CDR3 reads CASNTRGGGQPQHF. In nucleotides, the CDR3 is TGTGCCAGCAACACGCGCGGGGGTGGTCAGCCCCAGCATTTT.

The rearrangement joins TRBV5-6 to TRBJ2-5; D is perhaps TRBD1 or TRBD2 (6 bases each). The V end was cut by 2 bases, the J end by 5 bases, with 16 bases between. The CDR3 extends over 15 amino acids. Looked up from germline, CDR1 is SGHDT and CDR2 is YYEEEE. The CDR3 reads CASSFGGGRRETQYF. CDR3 DNA: TGTGCCAGCAGCTTCGGAGGGGGTAGGAGGGAGACCCAGTACTTC.

This sequence joins TRBV19 and TRBJ1-5; D may be TRBD1 (6 bases). Germline V CDR1 and CDR2: LNHDA, SQIVND (reference sequence). The CDR3 runs to 15 residues. Trimming cost V 3 bases and J 5 bases, with 14 bases left between them. The CDR3 loop reads CASSIWGAGDQPQHF. In nucleotides, the CDR3 is TGTGCCAGTAGTATTTGGGGGGCAGGGGATCAGCCCCAGCATTTT.